This is a list of T cell receptor beta chains from one sample in a study of beta chain features in type 1 diabetes. Sequenced by immunoSEQ multiplex PCR; TCRdb stores in-frame clones only, minus some. Among 300,000 or so clones listed, less than 10% were seen once. What was sequenced was central memory CD4+ T cells from blood. The receptors derive from a woman aged 18-29 years in good health. The CDR3 runs from the conserved cysteine through the conserved F or W. Fields, in order: J gene, CDR3 length, V gene, CDR3 protein.

TRBJ2-1	12	TRBV29-1	CSGAIGLNEQFF
TRBJ2-3	15	TRBV18	CASSPAGSGADTQYF
TRBJ2-3	15	TRBV5-6	CASSSRWDYTDTQYF
TRBJ1-2	14	TRBV5-6	CASSLAGDGYGYTF
TRBJ2-7	14	TRBV7-2	CASSHRTAPYEQYF
TRBJ2-1	15	TRBV6-1	CASSGGLRVYNEQFF
TRBJ2-1	16	TRBV28	CASSYSQRLAGNEQFF
TRBJ2-7	16	TRBV18	CASSPLNGRFSYEQYF
TRBJ2-2	13	TRBV6-1	CASNGLATGELFF
TRBJ2-5	14	TRBV19	CASMSLGRSETQYF
TRBJ2-3	16	TRBV7-3	CASSPFAGGLTDTQYF
TRBJ2-4	16	TRBV18	CASSPGYALAKNIQYF
TRBJ2-5	14	TRBV29-1	CSVSRGSAAETQYF
TRBJ1-2	10	TRBV20-1	CSARNRGYTF
TRBJ1-3	12	TRBV6-6	CASGLFGNTIYF
TRBJ2-5	14	TRBV4-2	CASSPNGLEETQYF
TRBJ2-7	12	TRBV10-3	CAISGRDYEQYF
TRBJ2-7	15	TRBV5-4	CASSQGPGRHYEQYF
TRBJ2-7	14	TRBV7-9	CASSGVTGSYEQYF
TRBJ2-7	14	TRBV10-3	CAITSGRMGGEQYF
TRBJ2-2	17	TRBV10-3	CAISESPRQTNTGELFF
TRBJ1-5	14	TRBV18	CASSPGQDNQPQHF
TRBJ1-2	14	TRBV6-5	CASSYSVRTYGYTF